This T cell receptor (beta chain) was retrieved from a study of cytomegalovirus exposure and HLA in healthy donors. A remark on this clone: Its antigen is unknown. This sample includes further DNA sequences coding for the same CDR3.

Study results and caveats: TCR sequences were mostly rare, though some public TCRs occurred in many donors. The listing of roughly 160 TCR beta chains classed them as cytomegalovirus-associated.

It was with 60 Vbeta and 13 Jbeta primers that the PCR ran. Here immunoSEQ multiplex PCR was the method, and the copy in TCRdb shows in-frame clones only, minus some. The repertoire holds around 110,000 clones, with less than 80% as singletons. The germline V gene encodes CDR1 MGHDK and CDR2 SYGVNS. The CDR3 length is 18 residues. V was pared by 3 bases and J by 4 bases, with 22 bases between. The source of this sequence is a woman aged 40 to 50 in good health and CMV-seropositive. The chain links TRBV25-1 to TRBJ2-1; possible D gene TRBD1, 6 bases. Material: PBMCs. CDR3 bases: TGTGCCAGCAGTGAGTCGGCCCCAGGGGATCCCACATACAATGAGCAGTTCTTC. Its translation is CASSESAPGDPTYNEQFF.